The clone carrying this T cell receptor beta chain was seen repeatedly, ten times or more. Antigen specificity is unknown. This CDR3 region has 14 residues. CDR1 and CDR2 (germline): SEHNR, FQNEAQ (reference sequence). With 1 base clipped from V and 3 bases from J, the junction kept 3 bases outside the gene matches. Each CDR3 protein gets one entry after TCRdb re-called the reads with MiXCR. Among some 320,000 distinct CDR3 sequences listed, roughly 9.5% were seen once. The record originates from a study of T cell repertoires in cytomegalovirus infection. Looking at the study overall: The public TCR beta signatures pointed to both CMV infection and matching HLA type. Study-wide results and caveats: There were HLA-C-restricted CMV-specific TCR beta clonotypes dominating the ex vivo response.

This clonotype originated in a human donor in good health (CMV status not recorded). Some clones in this sample may be carry-over from other donors' samples. This chain uses TRBV7-9 with TRBJ2-7; 7 bases match TRBD1. The sequenced sample was PBMCs. The CDR3 DNA reads TGTGCCAGCAGCTTAGTCGGGACAGTCTACGAGCAGTACTTC. Its translation is CASSLVGTVYEQYF. Drawing the rest from reference TRBV7-9 and TRBJ2-7, the complete variable domain is DTGVSQNPRHKITKRGQNVTFRCDPISEHNRLYWYRQTLGQGPEFLTYFQNEAQLEKSRLLSDRFSAERPKGSFSTLEIQRTEQGDSAMYLCASSLVGTVYEQYFGPGTRLTVT.